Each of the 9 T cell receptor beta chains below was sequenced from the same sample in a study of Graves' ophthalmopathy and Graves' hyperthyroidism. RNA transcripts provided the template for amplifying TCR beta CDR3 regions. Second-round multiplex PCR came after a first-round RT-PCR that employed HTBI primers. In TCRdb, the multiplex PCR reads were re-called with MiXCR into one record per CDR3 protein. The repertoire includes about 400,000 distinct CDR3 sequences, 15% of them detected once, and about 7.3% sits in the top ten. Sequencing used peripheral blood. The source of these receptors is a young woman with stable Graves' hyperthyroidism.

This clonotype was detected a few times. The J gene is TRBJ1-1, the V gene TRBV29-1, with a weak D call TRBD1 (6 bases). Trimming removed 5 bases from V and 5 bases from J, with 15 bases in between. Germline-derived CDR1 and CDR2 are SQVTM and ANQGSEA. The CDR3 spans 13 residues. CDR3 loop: CSVQVGGQTEAFF. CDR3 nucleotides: TGCAGCGTTCAAGTGGGGGGGCAAACTGAAGCTTTCTTT. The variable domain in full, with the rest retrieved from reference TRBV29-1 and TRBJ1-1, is SAVISQKPSRDICQRGTSLTIQCQVDSQVTMMFWYRQQPGQSLTLIATANQGSEATYESGFVIDKFPISRPNLTFSTLTVSNMSPEDSSIYLCSVQVGGQTEAFFGQGTRLTVV.

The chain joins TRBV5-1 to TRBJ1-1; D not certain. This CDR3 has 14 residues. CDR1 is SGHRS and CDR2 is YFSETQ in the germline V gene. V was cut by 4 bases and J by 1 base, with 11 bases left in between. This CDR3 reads CASSQSAGNTEAFF. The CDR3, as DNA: TGCGCCAGCAGCCAGTCGGCCGGGAACACTGAAGCTTTCTTT.

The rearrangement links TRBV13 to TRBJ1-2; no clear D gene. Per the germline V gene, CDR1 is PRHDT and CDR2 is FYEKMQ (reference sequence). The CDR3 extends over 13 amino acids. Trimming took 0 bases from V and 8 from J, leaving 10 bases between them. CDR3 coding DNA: TGTGCCAGCAGCTTAGGGGGCCTCTGGGGCTACACCTTC. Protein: CASSLGGLWGYTF.

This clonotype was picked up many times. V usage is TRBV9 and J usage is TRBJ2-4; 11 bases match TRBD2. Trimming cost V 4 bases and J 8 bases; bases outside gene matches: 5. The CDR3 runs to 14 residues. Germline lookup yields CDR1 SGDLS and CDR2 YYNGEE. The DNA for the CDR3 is TGTGCCAGCAGCCAAGGGACTAGCGGCGACATTCAGTACTTC. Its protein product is CASSQGTSGDIQYF.

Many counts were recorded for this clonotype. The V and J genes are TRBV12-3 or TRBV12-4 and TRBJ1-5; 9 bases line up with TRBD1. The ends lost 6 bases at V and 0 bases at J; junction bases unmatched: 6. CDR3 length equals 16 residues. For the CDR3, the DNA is TGTGCCAGCAGAACAGGGGGCGCCGGTAGCAATCAGCCCCAGCATTTT. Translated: CASRTGGAGSNQPQHF.

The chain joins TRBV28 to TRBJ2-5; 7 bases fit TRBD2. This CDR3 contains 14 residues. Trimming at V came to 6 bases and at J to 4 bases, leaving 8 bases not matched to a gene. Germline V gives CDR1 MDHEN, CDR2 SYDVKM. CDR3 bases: TGTGCCAGCAGGACGGGAGGTTTCCTAGAGACCCAGTACTTC. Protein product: CASRTGGFLETQYF.

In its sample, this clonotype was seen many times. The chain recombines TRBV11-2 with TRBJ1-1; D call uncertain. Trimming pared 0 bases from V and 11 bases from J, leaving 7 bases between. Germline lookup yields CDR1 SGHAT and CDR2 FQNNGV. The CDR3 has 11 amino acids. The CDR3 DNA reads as TGTGCCAGCAGCTTAGACCCCGGGGCTTTCTTT. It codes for CASSLDPGAFF.

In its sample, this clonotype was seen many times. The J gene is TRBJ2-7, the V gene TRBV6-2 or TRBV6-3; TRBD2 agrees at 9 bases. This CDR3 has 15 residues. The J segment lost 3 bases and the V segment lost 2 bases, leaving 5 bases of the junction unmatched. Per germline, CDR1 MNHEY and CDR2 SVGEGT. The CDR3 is CASSYRGSGSYEQYF. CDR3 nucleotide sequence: TGTGCCAGCAGTTACCGGGGTAGCGGGAGCTACGAGCAGTACTTC.

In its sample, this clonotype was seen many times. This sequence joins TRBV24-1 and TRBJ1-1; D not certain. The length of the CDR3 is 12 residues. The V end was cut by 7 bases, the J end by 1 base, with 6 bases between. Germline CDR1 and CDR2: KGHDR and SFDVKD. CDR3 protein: CATRAENTEAFF. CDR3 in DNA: TGTGCCACCAGGGCAGAGAACACTGAAGCTTTCTTT.